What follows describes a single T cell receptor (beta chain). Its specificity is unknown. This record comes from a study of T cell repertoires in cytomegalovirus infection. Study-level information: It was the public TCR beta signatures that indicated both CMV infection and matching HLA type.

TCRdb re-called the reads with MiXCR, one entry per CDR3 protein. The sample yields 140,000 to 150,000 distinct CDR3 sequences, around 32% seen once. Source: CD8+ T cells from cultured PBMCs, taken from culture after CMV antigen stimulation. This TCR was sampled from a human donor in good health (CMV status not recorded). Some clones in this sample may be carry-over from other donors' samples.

The CDR3 DNA is TGTGCCAGCAGTGAATTGGACCGCGATTTTAACTATGGCTACACCTTC. Its translation is CASSELDRDFNYGYTF. The chain uses TRBV2 and TRBJ1-2; D call uncertain. V shed 2 bases and J shed 1 base, with 14 bases lying between them. The V gene's germline CDR1 is SNHLY and CDR2 FYNNEI. The CDR3 loop spans 16 amino acids.